A single sample gave rise to the 29 T cell receptor beta chains below, sequenced in a study of OX40 agonist ivuxolimab in advanced cancers. Profiling relied on immunoSEQ multiplex PCR, and the TCRdb table lists in-frame clones only, not all of them. The sample holds about 98,000 clones, roughly nine tenths seen once. Sequenced here: CD4+ or CD8+ T cells sorted from blood, sampled in a trial of the OX40 agonist ivuxolimab. These TCRs come from an adult with an advanced solid tumor such as melanoma, head and neck, liver or kidney cancer.

The rearrangement uses TRBV7-2 and TRBJ2-2; TRBD1 might be the D (6 bases). Germline assignment: CDR1 SGHTA and CDR2 FQGNSA. The CDR3 runs 15 residues. The V end was cut by 5 bases, the J end by 4 bases, with 14 bases between. The chain's CDR3 is CASSRQGMSTGELFF. The CDR3, as DNA: TGTGCCAGCAGCCGGCAGGGGATGAGCACCGGGGAGCTGTTTTTT.

The rearrangement links TRBV5-1 to TRBJ1-4; possibly TRBD1 for D (5 bases). The CDR3 has 15 residues. Germline V gene data show CDR1 as SGHRS and CDR2 as YFSETQ. The germline V and J ends were trimmed by 0 bases and 7 bases, with 13 bases remaining between them. The CDR3 protein is CASSLDGGASEKLFF. CDR3 bases: TGCGCCAGCAGCTTGGATGGAGGGGCCAGTGAAAAACTGTTTTTT.

V usage is TRBV6-6 and J usage is TRBJ2-7, with 8 bases identical to TRBD1. Germline V lookup: CDR1 MNHNY, CDR2 SVGAGI (reference sequence). With V trimmed by 6 bases and J by 6 bases, 7 bases remained unmatched. There are 13 residues in the CDR3. CDR3 coding DNA: TGTGCCAGCAGACGTGGACAGGGCTCCGAGCAGTACTTC. Its translation is CASRRGQGSEQYF.

The rearrangement joins TRBV7-6 to TRBJ1-3; TRBD1 might be the D (6 bases). V was cut by 5 bases and J by 0 bases, with 11 bases left in between. The CDR3 runs to 15 residues. The germline CDR1 and CDR2 sequences are SGHVS and FNYEAQ. The CDR3 spells CASSTQGNSGNTIYF. In DNA, the CDR3 is TGTGCCAGCAGCACACAGGGTAACTCTGGAAACACCATATATTTT.

The gene calls are TRBV18 and TRBJ1-6; 10 nucleotides line up with TRBD1. The CDR3 is 14 amino acids. J was trimmed by 10 bases and V by 5 bases; bases with no gene match: 5. The germline gives CDR1 KGHSH, CDR2 LQKENI. The CDR3 protein is CASSTGQGGSPLHF. As DNA, the CDR3 is TGTGCCAGCTCAACAGGACAGGGGGGATCACCCCTCCACTTT.

The chain combines TRBV7-6 with TRBJ2-5; D gene ambiguous. V lost 1 base, J lost 5 bases, and 5 bases lay in between. Germline V gene lookup returns CDR1 SGHVS and CDR2 FNYEAQ. The CDR3 is 12 residues long. CDR3 protein: CASSLGMETQYF. CDR3 in DNA: TGTGCCAGCAGCTTAGGAATGGAGACCCAGTACTTC. Looking up the rest from reference TRBV7-6 and TRBJ2-5 gives the full variable domain: GAGVSQSPRYKVTKRGQDVALRCDPISGHVSLYWYRQALGQGPEFLTYFNYEAQQDKSGLPNDRFSAERPEGSISTLTIQRTEQRDSAMYRCASSLGMETQYFGPGTRLLVL.

The chain carries TRBV2 and TRBJ2-7; D is unresolved. Trimming pared 4 bases from V and 4 bases from J, leaving 8 bases between. The CDR3 is made up of 12 amino acids. Per germline, CDR1 SNHLY and CDR2 FYNNEI. The CDR3 bases are TGTGCCAGCAGTGCCGCAGCATACGAGCAGTACTTC. This translates into CASSAAAYEQYF.

The chain uses TRBV2 and TRBJ2-5; D unresolved. CDR3 length: 12 residues. V was clipped by 7 bases and J by 4 bases, with 10 bases between them. The germline gives CDR1 SNHLY, CDR2 FYNNEI. CDR3 DNA: TGTGCCAGCATGCAGACCCCAGAGACCCAGTACTTC. Translating it yields CASMQTPETQYF.

The chain joins TRBV2 to TRBJ1-4; D remains unclear. V dropped 7 bases and J dropped 8 bases, with 14 bases sitting between them. Germline loops: CDR1 SNHLY, CDR2 FYNNEI. This CDR3 comprises 13 residues. Here the CDR3 reads CASTSGFKEKLFF. In nucleotides, the CDR3 is TGTGCCAGCACGTCGGGGTTTAAAGAAAAACTGTTTTTT.

The CDR3 coding sequence is TGTGCCAGTAGGATCCGGCCAGGGGGCGTATATGGCTACACCTTC. As protein: CASRIRPGGVYGYTF. This chain uses TRBV19 with TRBJ1-2; 8 bases line up with TRBD1. Germline V lookup: CDR1 LNHDA, CDR2 SQIVND (reference sequence). The V gene end was trimmed by 6 bases and the J gene end by 5 bases; junction bases not matched to a gene: 11. This CDR3 has 15 residues.

On this clone itself: The junction differs from germline at one of its ends, possibly a read error. The V call is TRBV9, the J call TRBJ2-5; 11 bases match TRBD1. The CDR3 runs to 17 residues. Germline-derived CDR1 and CDR2 are SGDLS and YYNGEE. CDR3 nucleotides: TGTGCCAGCAGCGTAGGGACAGGGGGCCCACTTGGAGAGATCCAGTACTTC. Its translation is CASSVGTGGPLGEIQYF.

As concerns this clone: Its ends do not fully match the called genes, so a read error is possible. This chain connects TRBV7-7 to TRBJ2-3; 8 positions match TRBD2. This CDR3 has 17 residues. Germline CDR1 SSHAT, CDR2 FNYEAQ (reference sequence). The CDR3 coding sequence is TGTGCTAGCAGCCCACGGCCGGGACTAGGGGACACAGATACGCAGTATTTT. This sequence encodes CASSPRPGLGDTDTQYF.

The count of this clone is one. The chain joins TRBV5-4 to TRBJ1-2; perhaps TRBD1 as D (5 bases). V dropped 4 bases and J dropped 4 bases, with 14 bases sitting between them. Germline V lookup: CDR1 SGHNT, CDR2 YYREEE (reference sequence). This CDR3 region has 14 residues. CDR3 sequence reads: CASSPPGQFYGYTF. In nucleotides, the CDR3 is TGTGCCAGCAGCCCGCCGGGGCAGTTCTATGGCTACACCTTC.

The J gene is TRBJ1-2, the V gene TRBV2; D perhaps matches TRBD1 (6 bases). V was shortened by 1 base and J by 0 bases, with 12 bases between the two germline ends. From germline, CDR1 is SNHLY and CDR2 FYNNEI. This CDR3 has 16 amino acids. The CDR3 is CASSEGTAATNYGYTF. The DNA for the CDR3 is TGTGCCAGCAGTGAAGGGACAGCAGCAACTAACTATGGCTACACCTTC.

The chain links TRBV6-6 to TRBJ2-3; 7 bases fit TRBD2. J lost 3 bases, V lost 7 bases, and 4 bases had no gene match. Germline V gene lookup returns CDR1 MNHNY and CDR2 SVGAGI (reference sequence). The CDR3 is made up of 13 amino acids. The DNA for the CDR3 is TGTGCCAGCACCTCGCGGGGGACAGATACGCAGTATTTT. This sequence encodes CASTSRGTDTQYF.

The V and J genes are TRBV18 and TRBJ2-3, with a tentative D call TRBD2 (6 bases). CDR1 and CDR2 (germline): KGHSH, LQKENI. The CDR3 runs to 14 residues. Deletions cut 3 bases from V and 3 bases from J, with 10 bases between. In nucleotides, the CDR3 is TGTGCCAGCTCACCCCGGGAGCGGACAGATACGCAGTATTTT. It specifies CASSPRERTDTQYF.

V usage is TRBV5-1 and J usage is TRBJ2-7; TRBD2 matches at 14 bases. J gave up 5 bases and V 5 bases, and 9 bases lay outside the gene matches. Germline values: CDR1 SGHRS, CDR2 YFSETQ. There are 16 residues in the CDR3. In DNA, the CDR3 is TGCGCCAGCAGTCTCGGGACTAGCGGGAGTCTCAACGAGCAGTACTTC. Its translation is CASSLGTSGSLNEQYF. The complete variable domain, with remaining parts taken from reference TRBV5-1 and TRBJ2-7, reads KAGVTQTPRYLIKTRGQQVTLSCSPISGHRSVSWYQQTPGQGLQFLFEYFSETQRNKGNFPGRFSGRQFSNSRSEMNVSTLELGDSALYLCASSLGTSGSLNEQYFGPGTRLTVT.

V usage is TRBV23-1 and J usage is TRBJ2-7; 9 nucleotides line up with TRBD1. TRBV23-1 falls under the ORF class, with uncertain function. V lost 8 bases, J lost 5 bases, and 13 bases stayed unmatched. The CDR3 has 15 amino acids. CDR3 in DNA: TGCGCCAGCTTCCTCCTCCGGGACAGGGTTCACGAGCAGTACTTC. It codes for CASFLLRDRVHEQYF.

This chain links TRBV7-2 with TRBJ1-2; D is ambiguous. V was shortened by 1 base and J by 2 bases, with 14 bases between the two germline ends. CDR3 size: 16 residues. Germline V gene lookup returns CDR1 SGHTA and CDR2 FQGNSA. For the CDR3, the DNA is TGTGCCAGCAGCTTAGATAGCGGCAGTAGAAACTATGGCTACACCTTC. It codes for CASSLDSGSRNYGYTF.

This clone was picked up one time. The J gene is TRBJ2-1, the V gene TRBV28, with D perhaps TRBD2 (5 bases). The ends were cut back, 0 bases at V and 0 bases at J, with 9 bases in the middle. The CDR3 length is 16 residues. CDR1 MDHEN and CDR2 SYDVKM come from the germline V gene. The CDR3 protein is CASSLWDLSSYNEQFF. The CDR3, as DNA: TGTGCCAGCAGTTTATGGGACTTGAGCTCCTACAATGAGCAGTTCTTC. The full variable domain, with the rest looked up from reference TRBV28 and TRBJ2-1, is DVKVTQSSRYLVKRTGEKVFLECVQDMDHENMFWYRQDPGLGLRLIYFSYDVKMKEKGDIPEGYSVSREKKERFSLILESASTNQTSMYLCASSLWDLSSYNEQFFGPGTRLTVL.

This rearrangement joins TRBV7-9 to TRBJ1-5; D remains unclear. Germline CDR1 is SEHNR and CDR2 is FQNEAQ (reference sequence). This CDR3 has 12 residues. V was clipped by 3 bases and J by 6 bases, with 6 bases between them. The CDR3 DNA is TGTGCCAGCAGCTTTTCTGCTCAGCCCCAGCATTTT. Protein sequence: CASSFSAQPQHF.

This CDR3 is CASSEWGLTPDTQYF. CDR3 DNA: TGCGCCAGCAGTGAATGGGGACTTACTCCAGATACGCAGTATTTT. The rearrangement links TRBV10-2 to TRBJ2-3; maybe TRBD2 (6 bases). The germline V gene encodes CDR1 WSHSY and CDR2 SAAADI. The V end was cut by 3 bases, the J end by 4 bases, with 14 bases between. This CDR3 contains 15 residues.

V and J are TRBV19 and TRBJ1-2, with no clear D. Germline values: CDR1 LNHDA, CDR2 SQIVND (reference sequence). V dropped 3 bases and J dropped 1 base, with 9 bases sitting between them. This CDR3 comprises 14 residues. Written as DNA, the CDR3 is TGTGCCAGTAGTATTAGTGAGAATAACTATGGCTACACCTTC. Amino acid sequence: CASSISENNYGYTF.

The chain has TRBV19 and TRBJ1-1; D gene uncertain. The CDR3 has 14 amino acids. Germline V gene sequence: CDR1 LNHDA, CDR2 SQIVND (reference sequence). Trimming removed 0 bases from V and 5 bases from J, with 10 bases in between. CDR3: CASSIEGLKTEAFF. The CDR3 DNA is TGTGCCAGTAGTATAGAGGGGTTAAAAACTGAAGCTTTCTTT.

The chain couples TRBV18 to TRBJ1-2; D not certain. There are 12 residues in the CDR3. Per the germline V gene, CDR1 is KGHSH and CDR2 is LQKENI. V shed 3 bases and J shed 8 bases, with 10 bases lying between them. The CDR3 region is CASSPESRGYTF. The DNA of the CDR3 is TGTGCCAGCTCACCTGAATCTAGGGGCTACACCTTC.

This clone was observed a single time. The chain employs TRBV4-2 and TRBJ1-4; no reliable D call. The germline V gene encodes CDR1 LGHNA and CDR2 YNFKEQ. The CDR3 has 15 amino acids. Trimming removed 4 bases from V and 8 bases from J, with 17 bases in between. CDR3 sequence reads: CASSPVEVVREKLFF. The CDR3 nucleotides are TGTGCCAGCAGCCCTGTCGAGGTCGTGCGCGAAAAACTGTTTTTT.

The chain uses TRBV18 and TRBJ2-3; the D is unclear. V shed 0 bases and J shed 0 bases, with 7 bases lying between them. CDR1 is KGHSH, CDR2 LQKENI, per germline. The CDR3 is made up of 15 amino acids. The CDR3 loop reads CASSPPGFSTDTQYF. The CDR3 region has the DNA TGTGCCAGCTCACCACCTGGATTTAGCACAGATACGCAGTATTTT. Looking up the rest from reference TRBV18 and TRBJ2-3 gives the full variable domain: NAGVMQNPRHLVRRRGQEARLRCSPMKGHSHVYWYRQLPEEGLKFMVYLQKENIIDESGMPKERFSAEFPKEGPSILRIQQVVRGDSAAYFCASSPPGFSTDTQYFGPGTRLTVL.

V gene TRBV14 combines with J gene TRBJ1-1; D is ambiguous. The CDR3 has 13 amino acids. V shed 2 bases and J shed 10 bases, with 14 bases lying between them. In germline, CDR1 is SGHDN, CDR2 FVKESK. CDR3 in DNA: TGTGCCAGCAGCCAAACGACGGCGGGAGGAGCTTTCTTT. Residues: CASSQTTAGGAFF.

The chain has TRBV10-3 and TRBJ2-2; 7 nucleotides line up with TRBD1. This CDR3 has 14 residues. Looked up from germline, CDR1 is ENHRY and CDR2 is SYGVKD. V shed 10 bases and J 5 bases; nucleotides not matched to a gene: 10. The CDR3 reads CATHGQVNTGELFF. CDR3 coding DNA: TGTGCCACCCACGGACAGGTTAATACCGGGGAGCTGTTTTTT.